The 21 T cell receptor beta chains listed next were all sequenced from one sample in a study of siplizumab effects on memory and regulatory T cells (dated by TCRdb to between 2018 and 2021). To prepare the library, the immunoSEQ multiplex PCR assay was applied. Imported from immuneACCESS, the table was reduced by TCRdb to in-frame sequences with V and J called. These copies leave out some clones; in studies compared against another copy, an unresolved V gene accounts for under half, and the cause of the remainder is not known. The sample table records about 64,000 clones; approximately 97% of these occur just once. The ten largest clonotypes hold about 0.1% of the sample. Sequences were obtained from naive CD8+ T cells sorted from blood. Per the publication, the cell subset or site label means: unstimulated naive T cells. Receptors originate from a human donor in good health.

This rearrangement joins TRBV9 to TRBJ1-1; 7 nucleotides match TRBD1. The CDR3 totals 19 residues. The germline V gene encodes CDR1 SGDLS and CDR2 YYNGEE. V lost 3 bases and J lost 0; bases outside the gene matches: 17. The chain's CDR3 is CASSDSPGQLRRMNTEAFF. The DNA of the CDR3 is TGTGCCAGCAGCGATAGTCCGGGACAGCTAAGGCGAATGAACACTGAAGCTTTCTTT.

The CDR3, as DNA: TGTGCCAGCAGTTACTCTGGCGGGGGGATCGAGACCCAGTACTTC. Protein product: CASSYSGGGIETQYF. The chain combines TRBV6-5 with TRBJ2-5; TRBD2 aligns across 8 bases. The CDR3 totals 15 residues. Germline V CDR1 and CDR2: MNHEY, SVGAGI. Germline trimming cut 0 bases from V and 5 bases from J; bases unmatched to any gene: 5.

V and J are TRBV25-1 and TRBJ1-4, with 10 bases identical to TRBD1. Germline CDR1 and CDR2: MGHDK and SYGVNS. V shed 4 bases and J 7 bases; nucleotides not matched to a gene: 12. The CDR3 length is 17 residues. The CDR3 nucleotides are TGTGCCAGCAGTGTGTCCCGGGACAGGGGAAATGGTGAAAAACTGTTTTTT. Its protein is CASSVSRDRGNGEKLFF.

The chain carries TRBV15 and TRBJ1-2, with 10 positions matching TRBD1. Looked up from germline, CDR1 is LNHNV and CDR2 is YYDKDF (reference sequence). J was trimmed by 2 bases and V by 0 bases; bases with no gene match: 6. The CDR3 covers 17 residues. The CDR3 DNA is TGTGCCACCAGCAGAGAACGACAGGGGGCTTTAAACTATGGCTACACCTTC. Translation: CATSRERQGALNYGYTF.

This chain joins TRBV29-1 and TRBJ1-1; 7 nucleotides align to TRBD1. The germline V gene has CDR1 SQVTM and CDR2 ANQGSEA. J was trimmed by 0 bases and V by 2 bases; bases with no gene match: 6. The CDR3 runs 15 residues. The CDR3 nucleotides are TGCAGCGTTGAACCGGGGACAGCCATGAACACTGAAGCTTTCTTT. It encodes CSVEPGTAMNTEAFF.

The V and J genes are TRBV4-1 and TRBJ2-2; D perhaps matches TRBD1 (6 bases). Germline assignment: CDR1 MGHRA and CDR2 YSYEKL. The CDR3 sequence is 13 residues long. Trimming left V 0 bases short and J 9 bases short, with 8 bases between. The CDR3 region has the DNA TGCGCCAGCAGCCAAGATGGGGGCCGGGAGCTGTTTTTT. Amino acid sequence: CASSQDGGRELFF.

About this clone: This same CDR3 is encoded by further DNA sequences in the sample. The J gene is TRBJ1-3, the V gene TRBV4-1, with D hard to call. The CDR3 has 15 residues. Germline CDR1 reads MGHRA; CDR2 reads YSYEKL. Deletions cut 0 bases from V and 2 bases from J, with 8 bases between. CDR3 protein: CASSQDEGTGNTIYF. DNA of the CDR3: TGCGCCAGCAGCCAAGATGAGGGAACTGGAAACACCATATATTTT.

The CDR3 region is CASGRGQGVYNEQFF. The CDR3 DNA follows: TGTGCTAGTGGCCGCGGACAGGGGGTCTACAATGAGCAGTTCTTC. The J gene is TRBJ2-1, the V gene TRBV12-5, with TRBD1 matching over 10 bases. This CDR3 has 15 residues. With 6 bases clipped from V and 3 bases from J, the junction kept 5 bases outside the gene matches. Germline CDR1 reads LGHNT; CDR2 reads FRNRAP.

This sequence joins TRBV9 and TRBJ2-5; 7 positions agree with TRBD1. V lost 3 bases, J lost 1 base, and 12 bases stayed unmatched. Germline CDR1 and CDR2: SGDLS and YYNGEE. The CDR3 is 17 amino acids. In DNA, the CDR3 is TGTGCCAGCAGCGCCAGCCCCGACAGGGTGTTCCAAGAGACCCAGTACTTC. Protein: CASSASPDRVFQETQYF. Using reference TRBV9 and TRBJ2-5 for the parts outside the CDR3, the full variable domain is DSGVTQTPKHLITATGQRVTLRCSPRSGDLSVYWYQQSLDQGLQFLIQYYNGEERAKGNILERFSAQQFPDLHSELNLSSLELGDSALYFCASSASPDRVFQETQYFGPGTRLLVL.

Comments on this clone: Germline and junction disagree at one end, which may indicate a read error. The DNA of the CDR3 is TGTGCCAGCACCGTAAGAGGATCGTTACGGGACAGGGCCTACGAGCAGTACTTC. Translating it yields CASTVRGSLRDRAYEQYF. J is TRBJ2-7 and V is TRBV9, with 9 bases aligning to TRBD1. Germline CDR1 is SGDLS and CDR2 is YYNGEE. The CDR3 consists of 18 residues. Filled out from reference TRBV9 and TRBJ2-7, the complete variable domain reads DSGVTQTPKHLITATGQRVTLRCSPRSGDLSVYWYQQSLDQGLQFLIQYYNGEERAKGNILERFSAQQFPDLHSELNLSSLELGDSALYFCASTVRGSLRDRAYEQYFGPGTRLTVT.

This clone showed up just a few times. The chain's CDR3 is CASSFGTDTQYF. CDR3 DNA: TGTGCCAGCAGCTTCGGCACAGATACGCAGTATTTT. J is TRBJ2-3 and V is TRBV7-9, with unresolved D. Germline CDR1 SEHNR, CDR2 FQNEAQ (reference sequence). The CDR3 loop spans 12 amino acids. Deletions cut 3 bases from V and 1 base from J, with 2 bases between.

The DNA of the CDR3 is TGCAGCGTCCGGCACCCAGGGACTAGCGGGGAAGAGACCCAGTACTTC. It translates to CSVRHPGTSGEETQYF. This chain joins TRBV29-1 and TRBJ2-5; 13 bases are shared with TRBD2. Germline trimming cut 6 bases from V and 3 bases from J; bases unmatched to any gene: 10. Per the germline V gene, CDR1 is SQVTM and CDR2 is ANQGSEA. The CDR3 is 16 residues long.

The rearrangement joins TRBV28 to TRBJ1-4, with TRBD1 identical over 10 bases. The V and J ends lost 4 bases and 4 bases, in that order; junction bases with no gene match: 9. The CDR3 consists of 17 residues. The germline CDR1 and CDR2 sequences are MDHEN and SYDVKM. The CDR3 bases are TGTGCCAGCAGTTCCACCCCTGGGACAGGGGTTAATGAAAAACTGTTTTTT. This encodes CASSSTPGTGVNEKLFF.

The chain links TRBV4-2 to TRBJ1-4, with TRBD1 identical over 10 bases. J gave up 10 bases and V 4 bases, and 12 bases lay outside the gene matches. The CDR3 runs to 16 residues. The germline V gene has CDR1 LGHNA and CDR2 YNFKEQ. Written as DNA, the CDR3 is TGTGCCAGCAGCCTAGACAGGGGGCCTCCGGACGGAAAACTGTTTTTT. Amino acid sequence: CASSLDRGPPDGKLFF.

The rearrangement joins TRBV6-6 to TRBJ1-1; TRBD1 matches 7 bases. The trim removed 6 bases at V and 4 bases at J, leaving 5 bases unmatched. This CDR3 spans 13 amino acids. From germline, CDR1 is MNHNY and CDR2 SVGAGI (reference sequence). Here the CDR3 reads CASSQGGFTEAFF. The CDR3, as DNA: TGTGCCAGCAGCCAGGGGGGATTCACTGAAGCTTTCTTT.

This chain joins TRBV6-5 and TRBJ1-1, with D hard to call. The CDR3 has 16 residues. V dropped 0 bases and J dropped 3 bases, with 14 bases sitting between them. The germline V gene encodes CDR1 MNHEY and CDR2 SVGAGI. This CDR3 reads CASSYSKDPWDTEAFF. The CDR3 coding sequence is TGTGCCAGCAGTTACTCCAAGGATCCGTGGGACACTGAAGCTTTCTTT.

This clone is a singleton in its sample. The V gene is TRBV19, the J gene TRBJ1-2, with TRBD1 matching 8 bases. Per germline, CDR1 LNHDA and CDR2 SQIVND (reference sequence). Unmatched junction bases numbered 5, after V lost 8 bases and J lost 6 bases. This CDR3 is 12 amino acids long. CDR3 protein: CASRTGWDGYTF. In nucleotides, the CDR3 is TGTGCCAGTCGGACAGGGTGGGATGGCTACACCTTC.

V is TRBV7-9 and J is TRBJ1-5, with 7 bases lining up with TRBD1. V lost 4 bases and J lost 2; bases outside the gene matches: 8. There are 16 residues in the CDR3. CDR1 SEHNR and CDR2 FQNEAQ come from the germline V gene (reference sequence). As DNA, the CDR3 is TGTGCCAGCAGCTCCTCAGACAGGGATGGCAATCAGCCCCAGCATTTT. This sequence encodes CASSSSDRDGNQPQHF.

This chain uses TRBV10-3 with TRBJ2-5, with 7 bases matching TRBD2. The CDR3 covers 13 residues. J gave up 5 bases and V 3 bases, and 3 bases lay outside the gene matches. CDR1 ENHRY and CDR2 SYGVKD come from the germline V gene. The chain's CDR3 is CAISDGGLETQYF. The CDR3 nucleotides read TGTGCCATCAGTGACGGGGGGTTGGAGACCCAGTACTTC.

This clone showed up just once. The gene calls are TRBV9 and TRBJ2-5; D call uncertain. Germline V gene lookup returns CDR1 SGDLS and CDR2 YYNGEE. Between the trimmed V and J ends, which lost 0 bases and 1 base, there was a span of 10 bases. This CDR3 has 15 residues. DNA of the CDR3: TGTGCCAGCAGCGTAGAGGGTCGCCTCCAAGAGACCCAGTACTTC. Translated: CASSVEGRLQETQYF.

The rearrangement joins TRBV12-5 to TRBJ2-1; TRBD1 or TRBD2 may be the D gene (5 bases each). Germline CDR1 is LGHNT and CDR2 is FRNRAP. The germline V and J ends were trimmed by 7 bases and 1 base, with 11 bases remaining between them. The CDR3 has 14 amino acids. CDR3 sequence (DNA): TGTGCTAGTGCCCAGGGCGGGTCCTACAATGAGCAGTTCTTC. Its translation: CASAQGGSYNEQFF.